The TCR beta chain under discussion was sequenced for a study of vaccination and CD4 T cells after COVID-19. Treatment described: approximately nine-day PBMC culture with coronavirus spike peptide pools or control peptides (ViraFEST assay). TCRs were sequenced by ViraFEST after antigen-specific T cells had been expanded with peptide pools. Once cultured about eleven days, CD4+ T cells underwent isolation by negative selection. V was trimmed by 1 base and J by 4 bases, leaving 13 bases between them. The CDR3 is made up of 14 amino acids. The germline V gene encodes CDR1 DFQATT and CDR2 SNEGSKA (reference sequence). Study conclusions and caveats: Median counts of SARS-CoV-2-reactive clonotypes increased from roughly 19 to 38; this difference was not significant.

Turning to this clonotype: Its antigen remains unidentified.

Sequencing of the DNA from cultured CD4+ T cells was carried out with the Oncomine TCR Beta short-read assay. The source of extracted genomic DNA was cultured CD4+ T cells. MiXCR, run by TCRdb on the PCR reads, gives a single entry per CDR3 protein. The sample lists 23,000 or so distinct CDR3 sequences; roughly 65% were seen once. This clonotype originated in a human donor who received a COVID-19 vaccine. The sequencing used CD4+ T cells from blood, cultured in vitro, collected after SARS-CoV-2 vaccination. V gene TRBV20-1 combines with J gene TRBJ2-5, with D unclear. The CDR3 DNA follows: TGCAGTGCTAGAGGTCTGGGTCGTGGAGAGACCCAGTACTTC. Protein product: CSARGLGRGETQYF.